The sample holds a few counts of the clone carrying this TCR beta chain. One end of the junction does not line up with germline, which may come from a read error. The data originate from a study of beta chain features in type 1 diabetes. The CDR3 is 16 residues long. Per the germline V gene, CDR1 is MGHRA and CDR2 is YSYEKL. Since all of the isolated RNA was reverse transcribed, expressed TCRB transcripts were what got sequenced. TCRdb keeps only in-frame clones here, not all; method: immunoSEQ multiplex PCR. This sample yields about 220,000 clones, of which approximately 11% are seen a single time; approximately 1.3% belongs to the top ten.

Sequenced material: central memory CD4+ T cells from blood. The sequence derives from a man younger than 35 in good health. The V gene is TRBV4-1, the J gene TRBJ2-5; TRBD2 matches 10 bases. In nucleotides, the CDR3 is TGTGCCAGCAGCCAAGAACTAGCGGGGCTCCAAGAGACCCAGTACTTC. Encoded protein: CASSQELAGLQETQYF.